This T cell receptor (beta chain) was recorded in a study of vaccination and CD4 T cells after COVID-19. Turning to the study itself: It was a median 101 days after diagnosis, with a range of 35 to 161, that post-COVID samples were drawn.

On this clonotype: The antigen remains undetermined.

With the Oncomine TCR Beta short-read assay, DNA from cultured CD4+ T cells was sequenced. TCRdb redid the calling of the PCR reads with MiXCR, one entry per CDR3 protein. The table includes roughly 11,000 distinct CDR3 sequences, under 75% detected once. Trimming at V came to 1 base and at J to 1 base, leaving 6 bases not matched to a gene. The CDR3 totals 15 residues. Germline-derived CDR1 and CDR2 are GTSNPN and SVGIG (reference sequence). The treatment was: roughly 10-day PBMC culture with coronavirus spike peptide pools or control peptides (ViraFEST assay). PCR positivity was dated March to December 2020, before US Alpha, Beta and Delta variants.

The material sequenced was CD4+ T cells from blood, cultured in vitro. The gene calls are TRBV30 and TRBJ2-5, with 7 bases lining up with TRBD2. The sequence was collected from a human donor who had recovered from COVID-19. In nucleotides, the CDR3 is TGTGCCTGGAGTGCTGGCGGGAGAACCCAAGAGACCCAGTACTTC. Translating it yields CAWSAGGRTQETQYF.